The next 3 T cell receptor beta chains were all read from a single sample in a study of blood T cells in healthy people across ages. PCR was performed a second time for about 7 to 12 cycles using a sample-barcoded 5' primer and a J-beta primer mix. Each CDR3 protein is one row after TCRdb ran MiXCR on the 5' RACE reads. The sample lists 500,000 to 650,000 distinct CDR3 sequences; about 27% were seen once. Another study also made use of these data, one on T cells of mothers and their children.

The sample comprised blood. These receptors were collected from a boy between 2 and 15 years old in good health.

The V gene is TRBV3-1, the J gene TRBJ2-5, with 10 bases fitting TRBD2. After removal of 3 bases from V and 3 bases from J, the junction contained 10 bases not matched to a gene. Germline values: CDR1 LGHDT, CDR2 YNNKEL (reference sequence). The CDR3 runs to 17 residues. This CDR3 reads CASSQRTSGLIEETQYF. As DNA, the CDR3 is TGTGCCAGCAGCCAGAGGACTAGCGGATTAATTGAAGAGACCCAGTACTTC.

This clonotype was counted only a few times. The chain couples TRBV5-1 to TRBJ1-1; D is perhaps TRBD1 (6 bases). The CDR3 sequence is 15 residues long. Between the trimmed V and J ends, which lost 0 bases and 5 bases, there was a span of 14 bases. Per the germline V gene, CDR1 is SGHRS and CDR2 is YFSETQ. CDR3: CASSLAREGVTEAFF. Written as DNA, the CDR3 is TGCGCCAGCAGCTTGGCCCGTGAGGGGGTAACTGAAGCTTTCTTT.

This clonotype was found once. The CDR3, as DNA: TGCAGCGTTCGCACAGGGACTACCTATGGCTACACCTTC. Protein sequence: CSVRTGTTYGYTF. V gene TRBV29-1 combines with J gene TRBJ1-2; TRBD1 is a possible D gene (6 bases). Trimming left V 5 bases short and J 4 bases short, with 14 bases between. Per the germline V gene, CDR1 is SQVTM and CDR2 is ANQGSEA. This CDR3 comprises 13 residues. Based on the CDR3 plus reference TRBV29-1 and TRBJ1-2, the full variable domain is SAVISQKPSRDICQRGTSLTIQCQVDSQVTMMFWYRQQPGQSLTLIATANQGSEATYESGFVIDKFPISRPNLTFSTLTVSNMSPEDSSIYLCSVRTGTTYGYTFGSGTRLTVV.